One and the same sample provided the 24 T cell receptor beta chains below, sequenced in a study of cytomegalovirus exposure and HLA in healthy donors. 13 Jbeta primers and 60 Vbeta primers were used for the PCR. TCRdb's copy holds only in-frame clones and misses some; the assay was immunoSEQ multiplex PCR. The listing records 91,000 or so clones. The sample consisted of PBMCs. The receptors shown here come from a woman younger than 45 in good health and CMV-seronegative.

This chain joins TRBV30 and TRBJ2-1; D is possibly TRBD2 (5 bases). Germline V CDR1 and CDR2: GTSNPN, SVGIG (reference sequence). CDR3 length: 11 residues. V lost 7 bases, J lost 4 bases, and 8 bases lay in between. The CDR3 sequence: CAFRGYNEQFF. CDR3 DNA sequence: TGTGCCTTCCGAGGGTACAATGAGCAGTTCTTC.

V is TRBV30 and J is TRBJ1-4, with 11 bases fitting TRBD1. CDR1 and CDR2 (germline): GTSNPN, SVGIG (reference sequence). CDR3 length equals 14 residues. With V trimmed by 3 bases and J by 7 bases, 4 bases remained unmatched. Here the CDR3 reads CAWRKDRGREKLFF. The CDR3 DNA follows: TGTGCCTGGAGAAAGGACAGGGGGCGTGAAAAACTGTTTTTT.

The chain joins TRBV25-1 to TRBJ2-1, with no clear D. This CDR3 has 14 residues. The germline gives CDR1 MGHDK, CDR2 SYGVNS. V lost 11 bases, J lost 0 bases, and 14 bases lay in between. The CDR3 is CAVRSPGSYNEQFF. CDR3 DNA sequence: TGTGCCGTCCGGTCCCCTGGCTCCTACAATGAGCAGTTCTTC.

This sequence joins TRBV28 and TRBJ1-1; D is undetermined. Trimming shortened V by 8 bases and J by 11 bases, and 9 bases separated the two germline ends. This CDR3 comprises 9 residues. CDR1 MDHEN and CDR2 SYDVKM come from the germline V gene. The CDR3 spells CASGGKAFF. The CDR3, as DNA: TGTGCCAGCGGAGGCAAGGCTTTCTTT.

The V gene is TRBV6-1, the J gene TRBJ1-1; TRBD1 agrees at 8 bases. Germline V gene lookup returns CDR1 MNHNS and CDR2 SASEGT. V trimming: 4 bases; J trimming: 4 bases; junction bases outside the gene matches: 5. The CDR3 totals 14 residues. The CDR3 loop is CASSGRTGRTEAFF. CDR3 DNA sequence: TGTGCCAGCAGTGGTCGGACAGGGCGCACTGAAGCTTTCTTT.

This chain uses TRBV6-5 with TRBJ2-1, with a weak D call TRBD2 (5 bases). V shed 4 bases and J shed 3 bases, with 10 bases lying between them. Germline-derived CDR1 and CDR2 are MNHEY and SVGAGI. The CDR3 covers 14 residues. The CDR3 loop reads CASSSTGDYNEQFF. CDR3 bases: TGTGCCAGCAGTTCCACCGGGGACTACAATGAGCAGTTCTTC.

This chain uses TRBV6-6 with TRBJ1-1; 7 bases align to TRBD1. The ends lost 5 bases at V and 5 bases at J; junction bases unmatched: 11. This CDR3 has 15 amino acids. CDR1 and CDR2 (germline): MNHNY, SVGAGI (reference sequence). The CDR3 loop reads CASSTPDRARTEAFF. In DNA, the CDR3 is TGTGCCAGCAGTACACCTGACAGGGCGAGGACTGAAGCTTTCTTT.

CDR3 coding DNA: TGTGCCAGCTTACGACTAGCGGGGGACACAGATACGCAGTATTTT. This encodes CASLRLAGDTDTQYF. The chain couples TRBV2 to TRBJ2-3, with 12 bases identical to TRBD2. The J segment lost 2 bases and the V segment lost 8 bases, leaving 5 bases of the junction unmatched. This CDR3 contains 15 residues. CDR1 SNHLY and CDR2 FYNNEI come from the germline V gene.

The CDR3 DNA is TGTGCCAGCAGCGTAGGTACAATGAACACTGAAGCTTTCTTT. It yields the protein CASSVGTMNTEAFF. The chain recombines TRBV9 with TRBJ1-1; D unresolved. Trimming cost V 0 bases and J 0 bases, with 6 bases left between them. The CDR3 runs 14 residues. Germline lookup yields CDR1 SGDLS and CDR2 YYNGEE.

The chain carries TRBV7-2 and TRBJ1-1; tentatively, D is TRBD1 (6 bases). The CDR3 is 13 residues long. Between the trimmed V and J ends, which lost 1 base and 8 bases, there was a span of 11 bases. Germline loops: CDR1 SGHTA, CDR2 FQGNSA. The CDR3 protein is CASSLGAGVEAFF. CDR3 sequence (DNA): TGTGCCAGCAGCTTAGGGGCAGGGGTCGAAGCTTTCTTT. Combining the CDR3 with reference TRBV7-2 and TRBJ1-1 gives the whole variable domain GAGVSQSPSNKVTEKGKDVELRCDPISGHTALYWYRQSLGQGLEFLIYFQGNSAPDKSGLPSDRFSAERTGGSVSTLTIQRTQQEDSAVYLCASSLGAGVEAFFGQGTRLTVV.

CDR3: CASTSDRGGGGYTF. DNA of the CDR3: TGTGCCAGCACTTCAGACAGGGGAGGGGGCGGCTACACCTTC. The rearrangement links TRBV6-1 to TRBJ1-2, with TRBD1 matching 8 bases. CDR3 length equals 14 residues. CDR1 and CDR2 from the germline V gene are MNHNS and SASEGT. Unmatched junction bases numbered 12, after V lost 7 bases and J lost 8 bases.

The chain employs TRBV28 and TRBJ2-2, with TRBD1 matching over 9 bases. The CDR3 has 13 residues. Germline CDR1 reads MDHEN; CDR2 reads SYDVKM. Unmatched junction bases numbered 2, after V lost 7 bases and J lost 5 bases. In nucleotides, the CDR3 is TGTGCCAGCATGACAGGGGGAACCGGGGAGCTGTTTTTT. It specifies CASMTGGTGELFF.

V and J are TRBV5-1 and TRBJ1-6, with TRBD1 identical over 7 bases. V shed 1 base, J shed 7 bases, and the junction held 8 bases outside the gene matches. The CDR3 runs 16 residues. Germline-derived CDR1 and CDR2 are SGHRS and YFSETQ. The CDR3 DNA reads TGCGCCAGCAGCTTGCGGGCAGGGGGTTTGAATTCACCCCTCCACTTT. This gives the protein CASSLRAGGLNSPLHF.

The chain carries TRBV9 and TRBJ2-7; D might be TRBD2 (6 bases). Germline V gene lookup returns CDR1 SGDLS and CDR2 YYNGEE. The CDR3 extends over 15 amino acids. V was pared by 3 bases and J by 0 bases, with 13 bases between. The CDR3 protein is CASSAGSGASYEQYF. In nucleotides, the CDR3 is TGTGCCAGCAGCGCCGGGAGCGGAGCCTCCTACGAGCAGTACTTC.

The chain recombines TRBV5-4 with TRBJ1-1, with D possibly TRBD1 on 5 matching bases. The CDR3 has 14 amino acids. CDR1 is SGHNT, CDR2 YYREEE, per germline (reference sequence). V dropped 8 bases and J dropped 0 bases, with 14 bases sitting between them. Written as DNA, the CDR3 is TGTGCCAGTCACGCAGGGTCTATGAACACTGAAGCTTTCTTT. Translated: CASHAGSMNTEAFF.

This chain connects TRBV28 to TRBJ1-5; the D gene is possibly TRBD1 (5 bases). Trimming cost V 1 base and J 1 base, with 11 bases left between them. Germline V gene lookup returns CDR1 MDHEN and CDR2 SYDVKM. The CDR3 is 16 amino acids. The CDR3 reads CASSLSGQGSNQPQHF. Here the CDR3 DNA reads TGTGCCAGCAGTTTATCTGGTCAGGGAAGCAATCAGCCCCAGCATTTT.

Concerning this clone: This sample includes further DNA sequences coding for the same CDR3. The V call is TRBV4-2, the J call TRBJ1-2; 8 positions match TRBD1. V shed 3 bases, J shed 0 bases, and the junction held 3 bases outside the gene matches. CDR3 size: 15 residues. Germline-derived CDR1 and CDR2 are LGHNA and YNFKEQ. CDR3 in amino acids: CASSQGQAPNYGYTF. The CDR3 nucleotides read TGTGCCAGCAGCCAGGGACAGGCCCCTAACTATGGCTACACCTTC.

The chain employs TRBV5-5 and TRBJ1-2; D is ambiguous. The CDR3 sequence is 15 residues long. The ends were cut back, 2 bases at V and 0 bases at J, with 11 bases in the middle. The germline gives CDR1 SGHKS, CDR2 YYEKEE (reference sequence). CDR3 nucleotides: TGTGCCAGCAGCTTTAGCTCAGCATCTAACTATGGCTACACCTTC. Its translation is CASSFSSASNYGYTF.

The chain is built from TRBV1 and TRBJ2-3; no DNA check was done on the table's D call, TRBD1. TRBV1 is reported as a pseudogene. The CDR3 covers 17 residues. CDR3 residues: CTSSPHRQRPSTDTQYF. CDR3 DNA sequence: TGCACCAGCAGCCCACACCGACAGCGACCAAGCACAGATACGCAGTATTTT.

The chain combines TRBV28 with TRBJ2-7; 12 bases map to TRBD1. Germline trimming cut 0 bases from V and 5 bases from J; bases unmatched to any gene: 5. This CDR3 has 16 amino acids. Germline V gene lookup returns CDR1 MDHEN and CDR2 SYDVKM. Here the CDR3 reads CASSLWGQGARDEQYF. The CDR3 DNA follows: TGTGCCAGCAGTTTATGGGGACAGGGGGCGCGGGACGAGCAGTACTTC.

The chain links TRBV6-1 to TRBJ1-2; 10 positions match TRBD1. The CDR3 is 12 residues long. Trimming at V came to 9 bases and at J to 8 bases, leaving 6 bases not matched to a gene. Germline loops: CDR1 MNHNS, CDR2 SASEGT. The CDR3 protein is CARFGTGEGYTF. CDR3 nucleotide sequence: TGTGCCAGATTCGGGACAGGGGAAGGCTACACCTTC.

This chain connects TRBV15 to TRBJ2-6, with 7 bases that match TRBD1. The germline V gene has CDR1 LNHNV and CDR2 YYDKDF (reference sequence). CDR3 length: 18 residues. Germline trimming cut 1 base from V and 0 bases from J; bases unmatched to any gene: 6. CDR3 protein: CATSRGQGVSSGANVLTF. In DNA, the CDR3 is TGTGCCACCAGCAGAGGTCAGGGGGTAAGCTCTGGGGCCAACGTCCTGACTTTC. Full variable domain (outside the CDR3, taken from reference TRBV15 and TRBJ2-6): DAMVIQNPRYQVTQFGKPVTLSCSQTLNHNVMYWYQQKSSQAPKLLFHYYDKDFNNEADTPDNFQSRRPNTSFCFLDIRSPGLGDTAMYLCATSRGQGVSSGANVLTFGAGSRLTVL.

The V and J genes are TRBV2 and TRBJ1-6; no clear D. This CDR3 region has 15 residues. Trimming took off 6 bases at V and 5 bases at J, with 14 bases between the two ends. Germline V gene data show CDR1 as SNHLY and CDR2 as FYNNEI. CDR3 DNA: TGTGCCAGCAGCCCCGCCAGGCCCCATAATTCACCCCTCCACTTT. It is translated as CASSPARPHNSPLHF.

This chain uses TRBV5-4 with TRBJ1-5, with a tentative D call TRBD1 (5 bases). The CDR3 spans 13 residues. With 0 bases removed from V and 5 bases from J, the gap between germline ends came to 6 bases. CDR1 and CDR2 from the germline V gene are SGHNT and YYREEE (reference sequence). The CDR3: CASSLGGDQPQHF. DNA of the CDR3: TGTGCCAGCAGCTTGGGGGGGGATCAGCCCCAGCATTTT.